This T cell receptor (beta chain) was captured in a study of blood T cells in healthy people across ages (dated by TCRdb to the mid-2010s). In the study overall: In model experiments, template switching captured roughly one uniquely barcoded TCR beta cDNA molecule for every two T cells. The study analyzed two additional independent replicas of 1 million unique cDNA reads from the same blood draw for two donors, one aged 18 to 30 and one aged 80 or older. The donors were divided into four age groups: young (average approximately 17 years), middle-aged (approximately 39), aged (about 60) and long-lived (roughly 82). The study measured age-related changes in TCR beta repertoire diversity using deep sequencing normalized with unique cDNA molecular identifiers. To avoid experimental bias, donors of different ages were distributed randomly across sequencing lanes.

The method was 5' RACE. The sequencer listed for this sample is Illumina HiSeq 2500. A second roughly 7 to 12 cycle PCR used a sample-barcoded 5' primer and a J-beta primer mix. Each TCR beta cDNA molecule received a unique molecular identifier from a template-switch 5' adaptor carrying 12 random nucleotides. Each sample yielded at least 3 million CDR3-containing paired-end reads. First-strand cDNA was synthesized from all RNA with the Mint cDNA synthesis kit, primed by a TRBC-specific oligonucleotide. Following uracil-DNA glycosylase treatment, all cDNA underwent a first 18-cycle PCR with the universal primers M1SS and BC2_uni_R. As for the authors' bioinformatics: For normalization, 1 million high-quality reads were randomly selected from each sample, with every read carrying a distinct molecular identifier. Instead of being binned into consensus sequences, reads that shared molecular identifiers were thrown out. MiTCR, run with a Q25 quality threshold and the strictest error-elimination algorithm, handled CDR3 identification, clonotype clustering and error correction. A nonparametric unseen species model with Euler transformation was used to estimate lower-bound total TCR beta diversity. TCRdb reworked the public reads: Q25 trimming with fastp, MiXCR clone assembly, productive beta chains retained. Every entry covers one CDR3 protein and lists the most common genes and DNA from its rows. The V and J calls were not made by the authors but by TCRdb's processing. The sample table holds about 830,000 distinct CDR3 sequences, of which around two thirds were seen once. The ten biggest clones cover around a quarter of the sample.

The germline V gene sets CDR1 to ENHRY and CDR2 to SYGVKD. There are 13 amino acids in the CDR3, from cysteine to phenylalanine inclusive. Left in the record is the CDR3 DNA by itself, 39 bases read in frame from the first base. The roughly 39 donors, aged about 6 to 95 years, were systemically healthy Caucasian individuals from Russia. Each donor gave 8 to 10 milliliters of peripheral blood, collected into EDTA-treated Vacutainer tubes. PBMCs were isolated by Ficoll-Paque density-gradient centrifugation, with at least 6 million obtained per sample. Trizol reagent was used to extract total RNA from PBMCs, with at least 6 micrograms per sample. Naive CD45RAhigh/CD27high T cell percentages were measured by flow cytometry on a PBMC aliquot from every donor. The research as a whole found: Donor CMV infection status was unknown, potentially confounding age-related changes in expanded clonotypes. Estimates of total diversity from one million sequenced T cells were regarded as lower bounds and underestimates. Because profiling used bulk unsorted PBMCs, naive and antigen-experienced compartments could not be compared conclusively. Observed TCR beta diversity correlated strongly with the percentage of naive T cells measured by flow cytometry. Observed TCR beta diversity per million T cells fell roughly linearly with age, and a significant reduction was already apparent by age about 36. Compared with the aged group, the long-lived group had more naive CD4+ T cells, fewer expanded clones and increased TCR diversity, suggesting age selection.

This clonotype turned up a few times. Its antigen remains unidentified. No much larger clone is present one base from it, and per-base qualities are unavailable. Material for sequencing was blood. The clonotype originates from a man aged 25-40 years in good health. The sequence joins TRBV10-3 to TRBJ2-5, with no confident D gene call. The DNA matches TRBJ2-7 better at its end, which makes the J call doubtful. The CDR3 loop reads CAISDPTWYEQYF. The sequence in DNA is TGTGCCATCAGTGATCCGACTTGGTACGAGCAGTACTTC.